The 29 T cell receptor beta chains below were found in one sample sequenced in a study of a mutant IDH1 vaccine in newly diagnosed glioma. Documented time point: week 35, safety follow-up. A 20-mer mutant IDH1 peptide at 300 ug was injected subcutaneously with topical imiquimod. These receptors are not linked to any known antigen. Produced via immunoSEQ multiplex PCR; TCRdb's table is partial and in-frame only. The sample has 45,000 to 60,000 clones; 85% to 90% are singletons. The source material was PBMCs, sampled from a glioma patient whose treatment included an IDH1 peptide vaccine. The receptors come from a woman in her 40s with glioma.

The J gene is TRBJ2-5, the V gene TRBV7-8, with 13 bases identical to TRBD2. V lost 5 bases to trimming and J lost 7 bases; unmatched junction nucleotides: 10. The CDR3 runs to 16 residues. Germline assignment: CDR1 SGHVS and CDR2 FQNEAQ. CDR3 sequence: CASSLWTSGGPGTQYF. The CDR3 DNA reads as TGTGCCAGCAGCCTTTGGACTAGCGGGGGACCAGGGACCCAGTACTTC.

The gene calls are TRBV5-1 and TRBJ2-1, with TRBD2 matching 12 bases. The V gene's germline CDR1 is SGHRS and CDR2 YFSETQ. The CDR3 spans 15 residues. The J segment lost 7 bases and the V segment lost 2 bases, leaving 4 bases of the junction unmatched. CDR3 DNA sequence: TGCGCCAGCAGCTTTCTAGCGGGGGGGCCGAATGAGCAGTTCTTC. Amino acid sequence: CASSFLAGGPNEQFF.

The chain employs TRBV15 and TRBJ1-2; 7 nucleotides align to TRBD1. The length of the CDR3 is 15 residues. Germline values: CDR1 LNHNV, CDR2 YYDKDF (reference sequence). The V gene end was trimmed by 1 base and the J gene end by 0 bases; junction bases not matched to a gene: 2. The CDR3 nucleotides read TGTGCCACCAGCAGAGGCACAGGGGCTAACTATGGCTACACCTTC. Amino acid sequence: CATSRGTGANYGYTF. The variable domain in full, completed from reference TRBV15 and TRBJ1-2, reads DAMVIQNPRYQVTQFGKPVTLSCSQTLNHNVMYWYQQKSSQAPKLLFHYYDKDFNNEADTPDNFQSRRPNTSFCFLDIRSPGLGDTAMYLCATSRGTGANYGYTFGSGTRLTVV.

The chain employs TRBV4-1 and TRBJ1-1; no firm D call. Per the germline V gene, CDR1 is MGHRA and CDR2 is YSYEKL. Trimming shortened V by 1 base and J by 4 bases, and 7 bases separated the two germline ends. This CDR3 is 13 amino acids long. CDR3 region: CASSQVTGTEAFF. In nucleotides, the CDR3 is TGCGCCAGCAGCCAAGTGACGGGCACTGAAGCTTTCTTT.

The chain employs TRBV2 and TRBJ1-2; TRBD1 matches at 7 bases. The CDR3 loop spans 14 amino acids. Looked up from germline, CDR1 is SNHLY and CDR2 is FYNNEI. Trimming removed 5 bases from V and 4 bases from J; junction bases left unmatched: 7. This chain's CDR3 is CASSPRTGLYGYTF. The DNA for the CDR3 is TGTGCCAGCAGTCCCCGGACAGGACTCTATGGCTACACCTTC.

V is TRBV6-1 and J is TRBJ2-7; no firm D call. The CDR3 consists of 17 residues. Trimming left V 2 bases short and J 3 bases short, with 20 bases between. Germline CDR1 is MNHNS and CDR2 is SASEGT. CDR3 in DNA: TGTGCCAGCAGTGAAAAGCGCTCGCTGTCCTGGGACTACGAGCAGTACTTC. Translated: CASSEKRSLSWDYEQYF.

The V gene is TRBV7-2, the J gene TRBJ2-3; no definite D call. The CDR3 runs 14 residues. Germline values: CDR1 SGHTA, CDR2 FQGNSA. The V end was cut by 2 bases, the J end by 0 bases, with 6 bases between. The CDR3 here is CASSLKVSTDTQYF. The CDR3 DNA follows: TGTGCCAGCAGCTTAAAGGTTAGCACAGATACGCAGTATTTT.

The rearrangement links TRBV7-2 to TRBJ2-7; TRBD2 is a possible D gene (6 bases). Germline CDR1 and CDR2: SGHTA and FQGNSA. This CDR3 region has 14 residues. V lost 1 base and J lost 12, with 19 bases in between. CDR3 sequence: CASSLGPGEKGRYF. CDR3 in DNA: TGTGCCAGCAGCTTAGGTCCGGGAGAAAAGGGCCGGTACTTC.

CDR3 in DNA: TGCGCCAGCAGCCAAGTCGGCAGGGGAAGGGGGTCCACAGATACGCAGTATTTT. Protein product: CASSQVGRGRGSTDTQYF. This rearrangement joins TRBV4-1 to TRBJ2-3; possible D gene TRBD1, 6 bases. The V end lost 1 base, the J end lost 2 bases, and 19 bases lay between the germline ends. CDR1 and CDR2 (germline): MGHRA, YSYEKL. CDR3 length: 18 residues.

This clone has just one count. CDR3 amino acids: CASSQVEGLWSDTQYF. In DNA form, the CDR3 reads TGCGCCAGCAGCCAAGTTGAGGGCCTCTGGTCGGATACGCAGTATTTT. V gene TRBV4-1 combines with J gene TRBJ2-3; tentatively, D is TRBD2 (5 bases). The CDR3 contains 16 residues. V shed 1 base and J shed 6 bases, with 17 bases lying between them. CDR1 is MGHRA and CDR2 is YSYEKL in the germline V gene.

V and J are TRBV19 and TRBJ2-7; possibly TRBD2 for D (5 bases). CDR1 and CDR2 (germline): LNHDA, SQIVND (reference sequence). The CDR3 contains 13 residues. V was clipped by 4 bases and J by 6 bases, with 13 bases between them. The CDR3 protein is CASSTSNGVEQYF. The CDR3 nucleotides read TGTGCCAGTAGTACCTCTAACGGGGTCGAGCAGTACTTC. Looking up the rest from reference TRBV19 and TRBJ2-7 gives the full variable domain: DGGITQSPKYLFRKEGQNVTLSCEQNLNHDAMYWYRQDPGQGLRLIYYSQIVNDFQKGDIAEGYSVSREKKESFPLTVTSAQKNPTAFYLCASSTSNGVEQYFGPGTRLTVT.

The rearrangement uses TRBV11-2 and TRBJ2-1, with D uncertain. The germline V gene encodes CDR1 SGHAT and CDR2 FQNNGV. The CDR3 sequence is 15 residues long. V lost 5 bases, J lost 3 bases, and 14 bases lay in between. CDR3 nucleotide sequence: TGTGCCAGCAGCCCCTCGGTGAGGCACTACAATGAGCAGTTCTTC. It encodes CASSPSVRHYNEQFF.

The chain carries TRBV11-2 and TRBJ2-7; D is unclear. This CDR3 spans 14 amino acids. Per the germline V gene, CDR1 is SGHAT and CDR2 is FQNNGV. V lost 4 bases and J 2 bases, leaving 12 bases between the germline ends. CDR3 protein: CASSSGGGAYEQYF. The CDR3 bases are TGTGCCAGCAGCTCGGGTGGTGGAGCCTACGAGCAGTACTTC.

The chain couples TRBV25-1 to TRBJ2-4; tentative D call: TRBD2 (5 bases). CDR3 size: 15 residues. The germline gives CDR1 MGHDK, CDR2 SYGVNS. Trimming took 4 bases from V and 1 from J, leaving 11 bases between them. The CDR3 nucleotides are TGTGCCAGCAGTGCGCCGGAGGCCGCCAAAAACATTCAGTACTTC. Its translation: CASSAPEAAKNIQYF.

V is TRBV6-6 and J is TRBJ1-3; possible D gene TRBD1, 6 bases. This CDR3 is built from 14 residues. CDR1 and CDR2 from the germline V gene are MNHNY and SVGAGI (reference sequence). With 6 bases removed from V and 2 bases from J, the gap between germline ends came to 11 bases. In nucleotides, the CDR3 is TGTGCCAGCAGGGACAGAACAACTGGAAACACCATATATTTT. Translating gives CASRDRTTGNTIYF.

This rearrangement joins TRBV7-9 to TRBJ2-2, with D maybe TRBD2 (6 bases). The ends were cut back, 6 bases at V and 3 bases at J, with 11 bases in the middle. From germline, CDR1 is SEHNR and CDR2 FQNEAQ (reference sequence). The CDR3 runs 14 residues. The CDR3 here is CASRPGTDTGELFF. For the CDR3, the DNA is TGTGCCAGCAGACCCGGGACTGACACCGGGGAGCTGTTTTTT.

By sample share, this clone is medium-sized. This chain joins TRBV4-1 and TRBJ1-5; D gene unclear. V lost 0 bases and J lost 4, with 16 bases in between. The CDR3 is 17 amino acids. Germline V gene data show CDR1 as MGHRA and CDR2 as YSYEKL. CDR3 in DNA: TGCGCCAGCAGCCAAGACCTTAGGGCCTTGGCTAATCAGCCCCAGCATTTT. This gives the protein CASSQDLRALANQPQHF.

This clone has just a few counts. This chain uses TRBV21-1 with TRBJ2-7; the table's D gene call, TRBD1, was not cross checked with the DNA. TRBV21-1 constitutes a pseudogene. The CDR3 is 16 amino acids. The CDR3, as DNA: TGTGCCAGCAGCCCCGGGGGCACAGGGGGCAAATACGAGCAGTACTTC. As protein: CASSPGGTGGKYEQYF.

This chain links TRBV5-4 with TRBJ2-7; 7 bases are a match to TRBD1. The CDR3 runs 15 residues. V was clipped by 0 bases and J by 0 bases; unmatched bases: 3. Germline CDR1 and CDR2: SGHNT and YYREEE (reference sequence). The CDR3 loop reads CASSLAQGNSYEQYF. CDR3 bases: TGTGCCAGCAGCTTGGCACAGGGGAACTCCTACGAGCAGTACTTC. The variable domain in full, completed from reference TRBV5-4 and TRBJ2-7, reads ETGVTQSPTHLIKTRGQQVTLRCSSQSGHNTVSWYQQALGQGPQFIFQYYREEENGRGNFPPRFSGLQFPNYSSELNVNALELDDSALYLCASSLAQGNSYEQYFGPGTRLTVT.

V is TRBV18 and J is TRBJ1-2, with a weak D call TRBD1 (6 bases). Germline V lookup: CDR1 KGHSH, CDR2 LQKENI. The V end lost 2 bases, the J end lost 5 bases, and 15 bases lay between the germline ends. This CDR3 has 15 amino acids. The CDR3 region is CASSPGLGAEYGYTF. The CDR3 region has the DNA TGTGCCAGCTCACCAGGTCTGGGGGCCGAGTATGGCTACACCTTC.

The chain combines TRBV6-6 with TRBJ1-2; possible D gene TRBD1, 6 bases. V was cut by 2 bases and J by 4 bases, with 14 bases left in between. Germline CDR1 reads MNHNY; CDR2 reads SVGAGI (reference sequence). CDR3 length: 15 residues. The CDR3 spells CASSYALQGSYGYTF. The DNA of the CDR3 is TGTGCCAGCAGTTACGCCCTACAGGGAAGCTATGGCTACACCTTC.

This sequence joins TRBV15 and TRBJ1-1, with D unclear. Trimming removed 0 bases at V and 5 bases at J, with 7 bases between. Germline lookup yields CDR1 LNHNV and CDR2 YYDKDF (reference sequence). The length of the CDR3 is 13 residues. The CDR3 region has the DNA TGTGCCACCAGCAGAGACGAAGGGACTGAAGCTTTCTTT. Its protein is CATSRDEGTEAFF.

The V call is TRBV19, the J call TRBJ2-3; 9 nucleotides agree with TRBD1. CDR1 and CDR2 (germline): LNHDA, SQIVND (reference sequence). The CDR3 is made up of 13 amino acids. V trimming: 0 bases; J trimming: 11 bases; junction bases outside the gene matches: 3. The DNA for the CDR3 is TGTGCCAGTAGTATAGATCCGACAGGGGGGCAGTATTTT. Translation gives CASSIDPTGGQYF.

The V and J genes are TRBV4-3 and TRBJ1-2; TRBD1 is a possible D gene (5 bases). The CDR3 length is 13 residues. CDR1 LGHNA and CDR2 YSLEER come from the germline V gene. V was shortened by 1 base and J by 4 bases, with 7 bases between the two germline ends. The CDR3 reads CASSQGRGYGYTF. In DNA form, the CDR3 reads TGCGCCAGCAGCCAAGGGAGGGGCTATGGCTACACCTTC.

The V and J genes are TRBV9 and TRBJ1-1; the D is unclear. Trimming removed 0 bases from V and 4 bases from J, with 13 bases in between. This CDR3 contains 15 residues. Germline CDR1 SGDLS, CDR2 YYNGEE. The CDR3 DNA follows: TGTGCCAGCAGCGTAGGGATAGGGAAGACCACTGAAGCTTTCTTT. Protein sequence: CASSVGIGKTTEAFF.

The V call is TRBV6-1, the J call TRBJ2-3; D is uncertain. Trimming left V 2 bases short and J 10 bases short, with 10 bases between. The CDR3 is 12 residues long. Germline V CDR1 and CDR2: MNHNS, SASEGT. The CDR3 region has the DNA TGTGCCAGCAGTGAAACCTCCTTGGCGCAGTATTTT. It specifies CASSETSLAQYF.

This clone was detected only once. The CDR3 protein is CASSESTSGRVTGELFF. In nucleotides, the CDR3 is TGTGCCAGCAGCGAATCTACTAGCGGGAGGGTCACCGGGGAGCTGTTTTTT. The chain carries TRBV2 and TRBJ2-2; 13 bases agree with TRBD2. This CDR3 spans 17 amino acids. J lost 4 bases, V lost 6 bases, and 8 bases had no gene match. Germline V lookup: CDR1 SNHLY, CDR2 FYNNEI.

The chain has TRBV5-1 and TRBJ2-7, with D unclear. This CDR3 is built from 14 residues. V lost 0 bases and J 4 bases, leaving 11 bases between the germline ends. Germline CDR1 and CDR2: SGHRS and YFSETQ. The CDR3 sequence: CASSLDLAGYEQYF. The CDR3 region has the DNA TGCGCCAGCAGCTTGGACCTCGCCGGATACGAGCAGTACTTC.

In its sample, this clone was seen once. The rearrangement links TRBV5-5 to TRBJ2-1; TRBD1 agrees at 9 bases. V shed 3 bases, J shed 5 bases, and the junction held 3 bases outside the gene matches. The germline V gene encodes CDR1 SGHKS and CDR2 YYEKEE (reference sequence). CDR3 size: 14 residues. The CDR3 loop reads CASSSGTGNNEQFF. As DNA, the CDR3 is TGTGCCAGCAGCTCCGGGACAGGGAACAATGAGCAGTTCTTC.